This T cell receptor beta chain was sequenced for a study of Ad26.COV2.S vaccination and SARS-CoV-2 variants. Treatment meaning: 15 to 20 received Ad26.COV2.S at low or high dose, single or two shots; about five received placebo; per-sample allocation not given. Samples came from day 63 after the first vaccine or placebo injection. The study used a vaccine consisting of an Ad26 vector that expressed Wuhan-strain SARS-CoV-2 spike. V gave up 0 bases and J gave up 5 bases, with 5 bases separating them. This CDR3 spans 13 amino acids. Germline V gives CDR1 SGHRS, CDR2 YFSETQ. Regarding the study as a whole: Reportedly, spike-specific CD8+ and CD4+ T cell responses achieved substantial breadth once vaccination had taken place. Vaccinated and placebo-treated recipients had similar non-spike TCR breadth.

Generated by immunoSEQ multiplex PCR, the TCRdb table keeps only in-frame clones and is missing some. The table has about 350,000 clones, about 86% seen once. This clone has just a few counts. What it binds is unknown. The TCR was taken from a person aged 18-60 years who received the Ad26.COV2.S COVID-19 vaccine or a placebo. The sample consisted of peripheral blood, taken in a trial of Ad26.COV2.S vaccine versus placebo. The chain is built from TRBV5-1 and TRBJ2-2; possible D gene TRBD1, 5 bases. The CDR3 region is CASSLDRTGELFF. The CDR3 coding sequence is TGCGCCAGCAGCTTGGACAGGACCGGGGAGCTGTTTTTT.